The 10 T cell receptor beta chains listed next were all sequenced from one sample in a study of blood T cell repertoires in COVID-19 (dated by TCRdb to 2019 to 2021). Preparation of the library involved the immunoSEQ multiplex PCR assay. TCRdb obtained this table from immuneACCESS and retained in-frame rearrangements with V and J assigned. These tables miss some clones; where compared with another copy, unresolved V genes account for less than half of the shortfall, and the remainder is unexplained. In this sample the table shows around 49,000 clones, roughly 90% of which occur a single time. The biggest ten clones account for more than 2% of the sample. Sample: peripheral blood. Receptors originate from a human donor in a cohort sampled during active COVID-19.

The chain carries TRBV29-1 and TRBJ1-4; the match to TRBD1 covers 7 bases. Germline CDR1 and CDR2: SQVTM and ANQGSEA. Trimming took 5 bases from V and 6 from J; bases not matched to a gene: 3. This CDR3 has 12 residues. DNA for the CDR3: TGCAGCGTTTGGGACAGCGATGAAAAACTGTTTTTT. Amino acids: CSVWDSDEKLFF.

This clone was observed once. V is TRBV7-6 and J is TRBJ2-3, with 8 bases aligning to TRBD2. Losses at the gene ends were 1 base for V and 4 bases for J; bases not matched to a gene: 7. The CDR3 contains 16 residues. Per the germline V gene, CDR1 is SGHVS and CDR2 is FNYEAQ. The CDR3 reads CASSLGPGGAADTQYF. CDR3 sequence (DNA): TGTGCCAGCAGCTTAGGTCCCGGGGGGGCAGCAGATACGCAGTATTTT.

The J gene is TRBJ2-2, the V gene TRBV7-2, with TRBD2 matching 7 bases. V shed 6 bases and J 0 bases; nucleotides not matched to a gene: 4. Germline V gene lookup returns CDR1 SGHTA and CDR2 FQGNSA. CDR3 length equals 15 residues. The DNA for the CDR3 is TGTGCCAGCAGGGGTCTAGCGGCGAACACCGGGGAGCTGTTTTTT. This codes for CASRGLAANTGELFF. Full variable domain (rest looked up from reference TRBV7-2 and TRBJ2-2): GAGVSQSPSNKVTEKGKDVELRCDPISGHTALYWYRQSLGQGLEFLIYFQGNSAPDKSGLPSDRFSAERTGGSVSTLTIQRTQQEDSAVYLCASRGLAANTGELFFGEGSRLTVL.

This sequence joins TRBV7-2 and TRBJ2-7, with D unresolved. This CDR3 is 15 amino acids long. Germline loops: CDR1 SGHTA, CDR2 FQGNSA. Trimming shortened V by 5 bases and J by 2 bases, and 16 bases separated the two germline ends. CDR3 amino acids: CASSPAGLTPYEQYF. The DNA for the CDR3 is TGTGCCAGCAGCCCCGCCGGGTTGACGCCCTACGAGCAGTACTTC.

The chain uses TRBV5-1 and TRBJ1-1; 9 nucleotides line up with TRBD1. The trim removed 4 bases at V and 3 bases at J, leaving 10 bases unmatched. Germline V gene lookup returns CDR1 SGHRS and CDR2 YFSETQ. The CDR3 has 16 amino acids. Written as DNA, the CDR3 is TGCGCCAGCAGCCTCCGGACAGGGGAAGGGTACACTGAAGCTTTCTTT. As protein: CASSLRTGEGYTEAFF. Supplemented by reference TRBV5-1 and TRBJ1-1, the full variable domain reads KAGVTQTPRYLIKTRGQQVTLSCSPISGHRSVSWYQQTPGQGLQFLFEYFSETQRNKGNFPGRFSGRQFSNSRSEMNVSTLELGDSALYLCASSLRTGEGYTEAFFGQGTRLTVV.

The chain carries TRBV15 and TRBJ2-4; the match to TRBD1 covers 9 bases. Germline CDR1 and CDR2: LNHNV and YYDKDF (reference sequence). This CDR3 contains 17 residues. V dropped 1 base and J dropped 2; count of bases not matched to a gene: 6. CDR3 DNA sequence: TGTGCCACCAGCAGAGGGCGACAGGGGGGGCCCAAAAACATTCAGTACTTC. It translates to CATSRGRQGGPKNIQYF. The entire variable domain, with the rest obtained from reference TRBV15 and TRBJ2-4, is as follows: DAMVIQNPRYQVTQFGKPVTLSCSQTLNHNVMYWYQQKSSQAPKLLFHYYDKDFNNEADTPDNFQSRRPNTSFCFLDIRSPGLGDTAMYLCATSRGRQGGPKNIQYFGAGTRLSVL.

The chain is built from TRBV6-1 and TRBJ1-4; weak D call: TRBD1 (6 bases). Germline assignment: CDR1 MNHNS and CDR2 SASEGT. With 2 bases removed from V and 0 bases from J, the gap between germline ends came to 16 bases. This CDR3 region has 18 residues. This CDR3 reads CASSERRTAPATNEKLFF. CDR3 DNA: TGTGCCAGCAGTGAAAGACGGACAGCACCAGCAACTAATGAAAAACTGTTTTTT.

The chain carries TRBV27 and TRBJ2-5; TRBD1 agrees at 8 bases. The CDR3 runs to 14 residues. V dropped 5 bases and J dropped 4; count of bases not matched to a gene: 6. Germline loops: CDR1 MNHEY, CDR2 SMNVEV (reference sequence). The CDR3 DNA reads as TGTGCCAGCAGTATAACAGGGGGGAGAGAGACCCAGTACTTC. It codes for CASSITGGRETQYF.

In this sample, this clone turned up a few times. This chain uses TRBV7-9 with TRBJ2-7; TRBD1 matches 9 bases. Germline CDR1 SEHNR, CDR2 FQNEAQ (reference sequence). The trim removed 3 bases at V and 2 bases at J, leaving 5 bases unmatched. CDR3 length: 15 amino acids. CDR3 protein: CASSFSGDRAYEQYF. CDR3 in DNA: TGTGCCAGCAGCTTCTCCGGGGACAGGGCCTACGAGCAGTACTTC. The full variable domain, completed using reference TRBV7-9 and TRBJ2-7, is DTGVSQNPRHKITKRGQNVTFRCDPISEHNRLYWYRQTLGQGPEFLTYFQNEAQLEKSRLLSDRFSAERPKGSFSTLEIQRTEQGDSAMYLCASSFSGDRAYEQYFGPGTRLTVT.

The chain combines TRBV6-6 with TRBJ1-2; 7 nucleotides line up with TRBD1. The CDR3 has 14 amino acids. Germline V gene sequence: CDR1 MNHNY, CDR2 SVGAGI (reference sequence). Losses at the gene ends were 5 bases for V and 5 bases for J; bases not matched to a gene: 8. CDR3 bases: TGTGCCAGCAGTAACCTCGGGACAGAATATGGCTACACCTTC. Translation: CASSNLGTEYGYTF.